This T cell receptor (beta chain) came from a study of OX40 agonist ivuxolimab in advanced cancers. TCRdb keeps only in-frame clones here, not all; method: immunoSEQ multiplex PCR. The sample carries roughly 80,000 clones, roughly 91% recorded once. The TCR comes from an adult with an advanced solid tumor such as melanoma, head and neck, liver or kidney cancer. This specimen consisted of CD4+ or CD8+ T cells sorted from blood, obtained in a trial of the OX40 agonist ivuxolimab.

The CDR3 here is CASSVGGGPDTGELFF. The CDR3 bases are TGTGCCAGCAGCGTAGGGGGAGGGCCCGACACCGGGGAGCTGTTTTTT. The V gene is TRBV9, the J gene TRBJ2-2, with TRBD2 matching over 7 bases. V gave up 0 bases and J gave up 3 bases; unmatched junction bases: 5. CDR1 is SGDLS and CDR2 is YYNGEE in the germline V gene. The CDR3 loop spans 16 amino acids.